This section outlines one T cell receptor beta chain sequence together with its context. RNA amounts of about 0.5 to 1 ug underwent reverse transcription with random hexamers. TCRdb re-called the immunoSEQ multiplex PCR reads through MiXCR, storing one row per CDR3 protein. The sample lists around 70,000 distinct CDR3 sequences, about 94% occurring once. These data belong to a study of CD8 T cells in Susac syndrome. CDR3 length: 14 residues. The germline CDR1 and CDR2 sequences are LGHDT and YNNKEL (reference sequence). V lost 4 bases to trimming and J lost 5 bases, with 12 bases between them. V usage is TRBV3-1 and J usage is TRBJ2-1; a possible D gene is TRBD2 (6 bases). The sequence came from a human donor with multiple sclerosis. Sequenced input: CD8+ T cells from PBMCs. CDR3 nucleotide sequence: TGTGCCAGCAGCCCCCCCCGGAGGGACAATGAGCAGTTCTTC. Translation: CASSPPRRDNEQFF.